This T cell receptor (beta chain) was sequenced during a study of cytomegalovirus exposure and HLA in healthy donors. In the study overall: T cells numbering 150 million to 200 million yielded 100 million to 120 million unique TCR beta sequences in an earlier analysis. Study results and caveats: Serostatus for CMV was the only available immune exposure information. The study listed under 200 cytomegalovirus-associated TCR beta chains.

The PCR employed 60 Vbeta primers together with 13 Jbeta primers. Libraries were prepared by immunoSEQ multiplex PCR; TCRdb keeps only in-frame clonotypes and omits some of them. The table includes 190,000 or so clones, approximately 83% detected once. The CDR3 spans 15 residues. Germline assignment: CDR1 MNHEY and CDR2 SMNVEV (reference sequence). J was trimmed by 1 base and V by 8 bases; bases with no gene match: 7. Note on this clone: Its antigen is not identified.

The chain recombines TRBV27 with TRBJ2-7; 11 nucleotides line up with TRBD2. Sequencing input: PBMCs. The source is a woman aged 50 to 60 in good health and CMV-seropositive. CDR3 region: CASHVAGGPSYEQYF. The CDR3 nucleotides are TGTGCCAGCCACGTAGCGGGGGGGCCTTCCTACGAGCAGTACTTC.